These 2 T cell receptor beta chains share one sample of origin, sequenced in a study of control samples from healthy donors and cancer patients. Only in-frame clones appear in the TCRdb table, and some are missing; sequencing was by immunoSEQ multiplex PCR. The repertoire includes 130,000 or so clones, around 90% of them detected once, and approximately 39% sits in the top ten. Specimen: blood. These receptors were collected from a man in his forties or fifties in good health.

This sequence joins TRBV6-5 and TRBJ2-5, with D possibly matching TRBD1 (6 bases). The CDR3 totals 12 residues. The germline V gene has CDR1 MNHEY and CDR2 SVGAGI. Trimming removed 6 bases from V and 5 bases from J, with 10 bases in between. CDR3 DNA: TGTGCCAGCAGAACAGGGACGGAGACCCAGTACTTC. Its protein is CASRTGTETQYF.

The gene calls are TRBV6-2 or TRBV6-3 and TRBJ1-2; D remains ambiguous. This CDR3 contains 12 residues. Trimming took off 6 bases at V and 2 bases at J, with 7 bases between the two ends. Germline V gene data show CDR1 as MNHEY and CDR2 as SVGEGT. The CDR3 sequence: CASSPDNYGYTF. The CDR3 DNA reads as TGTGCCAGCAGCCCGGACAACTATGGCTACACCTTC.